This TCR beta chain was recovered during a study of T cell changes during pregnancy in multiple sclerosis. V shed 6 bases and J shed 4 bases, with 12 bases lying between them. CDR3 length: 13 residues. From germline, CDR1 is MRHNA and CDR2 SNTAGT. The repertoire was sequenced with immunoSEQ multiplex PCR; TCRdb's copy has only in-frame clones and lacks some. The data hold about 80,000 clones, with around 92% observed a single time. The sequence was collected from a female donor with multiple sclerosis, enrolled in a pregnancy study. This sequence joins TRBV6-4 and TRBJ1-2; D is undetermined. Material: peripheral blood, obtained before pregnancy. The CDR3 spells CASRGSTSYGYTF. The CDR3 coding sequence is TGTGCCAGCAGGGGGAGTACGTCCTATGGCTACACCTTC.